The 27 T cell receptor beta chains presented below share a single source sample, sequenced in a study of identical twins. From the 5' RACE reads, TCRdb called clonotypes with MiXCR, one entry per CDR3 protein. The sample lists fewer than 450,000 distinct CDR3 sequences; around 9% were seen once. Sequencing was done on a sample of naive T cells sorted from blood. The receptors were gathered from a woman aged 50 to 65 in good health.

This clonotype has more than one count but fewer than ten. V and J are TRBV12-3 or TRBV12-4 and TRBJ1-1; D is possibly TRBD1 (5 bases). The CDR3 spans 15 residues. V lost 2 bases to trimming and J lost 5 bases, with 15 bases between them. The DNA for the CDR3 is TGTGCCAGCAGTTTATACGGGGCAGAGCGGACTGAAGCTTTCTTT. Translated: CASSLYGAERTEAFF.

The sample holds a few counts of this clonotype. The chain uses TRBV12-3 or TRBV12-4 and TRBJ2-4, with TRBD2 identical over 7 bases. Trimming took 8 bases from V and 7 from J; bases not matched to a gene: 2. The CDR3 has 11 amino acids. The CDR3 is CASGGGNIQYF. The CDR3 nucleotides read TGTGCCAGCGGGGGGGGGAACATTCAGTACTTC.

The sample holds many counts of this clonotype. V is TRBV7-6 and J is TRBJ1-5, with 11 bases lining up with TRBD1. This CDR3 is 14 amino acids long. Per germline, CDR1 SGHVS and CDR2 FNYEAQ. J gave up 9 bases and V 5 bases, and 6 bases lay outside the gene matches. In DNA, the CDR3 is TGTGCCAGCAGCGAAGGACAGGGGGCAGGGCCCCAGCATTTT. This encodes CASSEGQGAGPQHF.

Notes on this clonotype: The junction departs from germline at one end; a sequencing error may be responsible. The chain uses TRBV5-5 and TRBJ2-3; D is possibly TRBD1 (5 bases). The CDR3 has 14 residues. CDR1 and CDR2 (germline): SGHKS, YYEKEE (reference sequence). The CDR3 nucleotides are TGTGCCAGCAGCCAGATAGCCATTACAGGTACGCAGTATTTT. It encodes CASSQIAITGTQYF.

The table lists this clonotype with many counts. This chain uses TRBV12-3 or TRBV12-4 with TRBJ2-7; maybe TRBD2 (6 bases). CDR3 length equals 12 residues. The germline V and J ends were trimmed by 0 bases and 6 bases, with 6 bases remaining between them. Here the CDR3 DNA reads TGTGCCAGCAGTTTAGCGGGGGGCGAGCAGTACGTC. Translating gives CASSLAGGEQYV.

The chain couples TRBV5-1 to TRBJ1-1, with unresolved D. Trimming stripped 0 bases from V and 5 bases from J, with 17 bases between. Germline V lookup: CDR1 SGHRS, CDR2 YFSETQ. The CDR3 covers 16 residues. The CDR3 DNA follows: TGCGCCAGCAGCTTGGAAATCACGGGCCAAGGTACTGAAGCTTTCTTT. This encodes CASSLEITGQGTEAFF. Filled out from reference TRBV5-1 and TRBJ1-1, the complete variable domain reads KAGVTQTPRYLIKTRGQQVTLSCSPISGHRSVSWYQQTPGQGLQFLFEYFSETQRNKGNFPGRFSGRQFSNSRSEMNVSTLELGDSALYLCASSLEITGQGTEAFFGQGTRLTVV.

This clonotype was counted between two and nine times. J is TRBJ2-7 and V is TRBV7-9; D is unclear. This CDR3 has 13 amino acids. V was clipped by 4 bases and J by 2 bases, with 9 bases between them. Germline assignment: CDR1 SEHNR and CDR2 FQNEAQ (reference sequence). The chain's CDR3 is CASSSGGTYEQYV. CDR3 coding DNA: TGTGCCAGCAGCTCGGGCGGAACCTACGAGCAGTACGTC.

There are many counts of this clonotype. The genes are TRBV12-3 or TRBV12-4 and TRBJ1-5, with 10 positions matching TRBD1. Germline trimming cut 6 bases from V and 1 base from J; bases unmatched to any gene: 0. The CDR3 runs 14 residues. In DNA form, the CDR3 reads TGTGCCAGCAGGGACAGGGGGAGCAATCAGCCCCAGCATTTT. Translation: CASRDRGSNQPQHF.

V usage is TRBV6-1 and J usage is TRBJ1-1; D gene unclear. CDR1 is MNHNS, CDR2 SASEGT, per germline. The V end lost 5 bases, the J end lost 1 base, and 14 bases lay between the germline ends. CDR3 length equals 15 residues. This CDR3 reads CASSRSLSGNTEAFF. The CDR3 coding sequence is TGTGCCAGCAGTCGTAGCCTCTCGGGGAACACTGAAGCTTTCTTT.

The genes are TRBV4-1 and TRBJ2-5; TRBD2 agrees at 11 bases. Germline V gene sequence: CDR1 MGHRA, CDR2 YSYEKL. The junction had 5 bases not matched to a gene; V was cut back by 3 bases and J by 5 bases. There are 15 residues in the CDR3. The CDR3, as DNA: TGCGCCAGCAGCCAGTCGATAGCGGGAGGGGAGACCCAGTACTTC. Protein product: CASSQSIAGGETQYF.

This clonotype was picked up many times. The chain joins TRBV5-1 to TRBJ2-3; D is undetermined. Germline loops: CDR1 SGHRS, CDR2 YFSETQ. There are 14 residues in the CDR3. The germline V and J ends were trimmed by 4 bases and 9 bases, with 18 bases remaining between them. CDR3 region: CASSLRVGQGTQYF. The DNA for the CDR3 is TGCGCCAGCAGCCTGCGCGTGGGCCAAGGGACGCAGTATTTT. The whole variable domain, remainder taken from reference TRBV5-1 and TRBJ2-3, is KAGVTQTPRYLIKTRGQQVTLSCSPISGHRSVSWYQQTPGQGLQFLFEYFSETQRNKGNFPGRFSGRQFSNSRSEMNVSTLELGDSALYLCASSLRVGQGTQYFGPGTRLTVL.

This clonotype was detected a few times. The V call is TRBV12-3 or TRBV12-4, the J call TRBJ2-5, with D possibly being TRBD2 (5 bases). Trimming removed 6 bases from V and 5 bases from J, with 16 bases in between. This CDR3 is 14 amino acids long. CDR3 DNA sequence: TGTGCCAGCAGCCGCGCAACTAGTTCGGAGACCCAGTACTTC. Encoded protein: CASSRATSSETQYF.

A few counts support this clonotype. The genes are TRBV2 and TRBJ2-1; D may be TRBD1 (6 bases). The CDR3 length is 13 residues. Deletions cut 7 bases from V and 7 bases from J, with 14 bases between. Germline lookup yields CDR1 SNHLY and CDR2 FYNNEI. CDR3 coding DNA: TGTGCCAGCAAAGCAGACAGGAGTAATGAGCAGTTCTTC. Residues: CASKADRSNEQFF.

The genes are TRBV2 and TRBJ2-1; 10 bases line up with TRBD2. CDR1 and CDR2 from the germline V gene are SNHLY and FYNNEI. The trim removed 6 bases at V and 6 bases at J, leaving 14 bases unmatched. CDR3 length: 17 amino acids. Here the CDR3 DNA reads TGTGCCAGCAGCAACTCACCGTCGGGACTAGCGATCAATGAGCAGTTCTTC. This codes for CASSNSPSGLAINEQFF.

The chain links TRBV20-1 to TRBJ2-1; 7 positions match TRBD1. After removal of 5 bases from V and 7 bases from J, the junction contained 8 bases not matched to a gene. Per germline, CDR1 DFQATT and CDR2 SNEGSKA (reference sequence). CDR3 length: 13 residues. The CDR3 nucleotides are TGCAGTGCTGGACAGGAGGAAACAAATGAGCAGTTCTTC. Its translation is CSAGQEETNEQFF.

This clonotype turned up a few times. The chain couples TRBV7-9 to TRBJ1-1; a weak D match, TRBD1 (6 bases). This CDR3 is 17 amino acids long. V was clipped by 1 base and J by 1 base, with 16 bases between them. CDR1 SEHNR and CDR2 FQNEAQ come from the germline V gene (reference sequence). In nucleotides, the CDR3 is TGTGCCAGCAGCTTAGTGGGGGGCCACAAACCGAACACTGAAGCTTTCTTT. Its protein product is CASSLVGGHKPNTEAFF. The full variable domain, in which reference TRBV7-9 and TRBJ1-1 provide the parts outside the CDR3, is DTGVSQNPRHKITKRGQNVTFRCDPISEHNRLYWYRQTLGQGPEFLTYFQNEAQLEKSRLLSDRFSAERPKGSFSTLEIQRTEQGDSAMYLCASSLVGGHKPNTEAFFGQGTRLTVV.

The sample holds a few counts of this clonotype. V gene TRBV25-1 combines with J gene TRBJ2-2; no clear D gene. CDR1 and CDR2 from the germline V gene are MGHDK and SYGVNS. V dropped 5 bases and J dropped 6 bases, with 13 bases sitting between them. The CDR3 contains 14 residues. CDR3 protein: CASSNQQTPGELFF. CDR3 bases: TGTGCCAGCAGTAATCAACAAACTCCCGGGGAGCTGTTTTTT. The whole variable domain, filled in from reference TRBV25-1 and TRBJ2-2, reads EADIYQTPRYLVIGTGKKITLECSQTMGHDKMYWYQQDPGMELHLIHYSYGVNSTEKGDLSSESTVSRIRTEHFPLTLESARPSHTSQYLCASSNQQTPGELFFGEGSRLTVL.

The chain employs TRBV11-2 and TRBJ2-3, with D unclear. V shed 5 bases and J shed 0 bases, with 9 bases lying between them. The CDR3 covers 14 residues. Germline values: CDR1 SGHAT, CDR2 FQNNGV. CDR3 protein: CASSGPWSTDTQYF. CDR3 in DNA: TGTGCCAGCAGCGGACCATGGAGCACAGATACGCAGTATTTT.

This clonotype was counted a few times. The chain has TRBV11-2 and TRBJ2-7, with a tentative D call TRBD2 (6 bases). V lost 0 bases, J lost 7 bases, and 13 bases lay in between. CDR1 and CDR2 from the germline V gene are SGHAT and FQNNGV. The CDR3 totals 14 residues. The CDR3: CASSLEIGSREQYV. For the CDR3, the DNA is TGTGCCAGCAGCTTAGAAATCGGGAGTCGGGAGCAGTACGTC.

This clonotype was seen more than once but under ten times. V usage is TRBV20-1 and J usage is TRBJ2-5, with a tentative D call TRBD2 (6 bases). CDR3 size: 14 residues. The V and J ends lost 3 bases and 5 bases respectively, with 16 bases between them. The germline gives CDR1 DFQATT, CDR2 SNEGSKA (reference sequence). Written as DNA, the CDR3 is TGCAGTGCTAGCCCGGCGGGAAGAGGGGAGACCCAGTACTTC. This gives the protein CSASPAGRGETQYF.

This chain links TRBV18 with TRBJ2-7; no firm D call. Between the trimmed V and J ends, which lost 5 bases and 1 base, there was a span of 9 bases. This CDR3 is built from 13 residues. Germline values: CDR1 KGHSH, CDR2 LQKENI. The CDR3 region is CASSKQISYEQYV. The CDR3 nucleotides read TGTGCCAGCTCAAAACAGATATCCTACGAGCAGTACGTC.

This sequence joins TRBV12-3 or TRBV12-4 and TRBJ2-1, with 7 bases matching TRBD1. V was pared by 6 bases and J by 6 bases, with 5 bases of the junction left unmatched. The CDR3 length is 13 residues. The CDR3 here is CASSLGTVNEQFF. The CDR3 DNA is TGTGCCAGCAGCCTCGGGACAGTCAATGAGCAGTTCTTC.

This clonotype was found many times. The chain has TRBV5-1 and TRBJ2-1; no reliable D call. The CDR3 spans 14 residues. V lost 0 bases, J lost 2 bases, and 6 bases lay in between. Germline CDR1 is SGHRS and CDR2 is YFSETQ. The CDR3 spells CASSLGPPYNEQFF. In DNA form, the CDR3 reads TGCGCCAGCAGCTTGGGGCCGCCCTACAATGAGCAGTTCTTC.

This clonotype was detected ten times or more. The chain carries TRBV5-1 and TRBJ1-3, with D perhaps matching TRBD1 (5 bases). V was trimmed by 1 base and J by 0 bases, leaving 11 bases between them. CDR3 length: 16 amino acids. The germline gives CDR1 SGHRS, CDR2 YFSETQ. The CDR3 DNA sequence: TGCGCCAGCAGCTTGCTAGGGGCTACCTCTGGAAACACCATATATTTT. This translates into CASSLLGATSGNTIYF.

A few counts support this clonotype. This chain joins TRBV20-1 and TRBJ1-2, with 7 bases fitting TRBD1. The length of the CDR3 is 13 residues. After removal of 6 bases from V and 10 bases from J, the junction contained 14 bases not matched to a gene. Germline CDR1 is DFQATT and CDR2 is SNEGSKA (reference sequence). CDR3 sequence reads: CSAALGRGVDYTF. In DNA form, the CDR3 reads TGCAGTGCCGCATTGGGCAGGGGGGTCGACTACACCTTC.

The chain employs TRBV24-1 and TRBJ2-5, with D perhaps matching TRBD2 (5 bases). There are 15 residues in the CDR3. Trimming pared 4 bases from V and 6 bases from J, leaving 17 bases between. CDR1 is KGHDR, CDR2 SFDVKD, per germline. Here the CDR3 DNA reads TGTGCCACCAGTGACCCCCGTGGGGAGACGAAGACCCAGTACTTC. This gives the protein CATSDPRGETKTQYF.

This chain joins TRBV4-1 and TRBJ2-7; 9 bases match TRBD2. From germline, CDR1 is MGHRA and CDR2 YSYEKL. V was pared by 0 bases and J by 1 base, with 7 bases of the junction left unmatched. CDR3 length equals 17 residues. The CDR3 bases are TGCGCCAGCAGCCAAGATCCGACTAGCGGTAGATCCTACGAGCAGTACTTC. Encoded protein: CASSQDPTSGRSYEQYF.